The 18 T cell receptor beta chains in this list originate from one sample, sequenced in a study of blood T cells in healthy people across ages. The authors ran a second PCR of roughly 6 to 11 cycles using a sample-barcoded 5' primer and a J-beta primer mix. TCRdb re-analysed the 5' RACE reads in MiXCR, keeping a single row per CDR3 protein. This sample has about 680,000 distinct CDR3 sequences, with approximately 50% found just once. Sequenced: blood. The receptors were sampled from a woman in her sixties or seventies in good health.

This chain joins TRBV2 and TRBJ2-1; perhaps TRBD2 as D (5 bases). Per the germline V gene, CDR1 is SNHLY and CDR2 is FYNNEI. This CDR3 has 14 amino acids. The V end was cut by 4 bases, the J end by 13 bases, with 20 bases between. CDR3 residues: CASSAGDIQETQFF. The CDR3 region has the DNA TGTGCCAGCAGTGCCGGGGATATCCAAGAGACCCAGTTCTTC.

This clonotype has a handful of counts. The chain links TRBV20-1 to TRBJ1-2; perhaps TRBD1 as D (5 bases). This CDR3 region has 11 residues. V shed 1 base and J shed 7 bases, with 7 bases lying between them. In germline, CDR1 is DFQATT, CDR2 SNEGSKA (reference sequence). The CDR3 DNA is TGCAGTGCTAGAGTAGGGGCTGGCTACACCTTC. This codes for CSARVGAGYTF.

This clonotype was seen a few times. This chain links TRBV20-1 with TRBJ2-5, with 9 nucleotides matching TRBD2. In germline, CDR1 is DFQATT, CDR2 SNEGSKA (reference sequence). This CDR3 spans 12 amino acids. Germline trimming cut 6 bases from V and 10 bases from J; bases unmatched to any gene: 9. Here the CDR3 DNA reads TGCAGTGCGACCCTTAGCGGGAGTTTCCAGTACTTC. Translating gives CSATLSGSFQYF.

This clonotype has just a few counts. This may come from a read error, since a much larger clone is one base off. The V and J genes are TRBV20-1 and TRBJ1-3; 9 positions match TRBD1. In germline, CDR1 is DFQATT, CDR2 SNEGSKA (reference sequence). This CDR3 is built from 16 residues. V dropped 4 bases and J dropped 4; count of bases not matched to a gene: 11. CDR3 coding DNA: TGCAGTGCTACACGACAGGGGGGTGGTTTCGGAAACACCATATATTTT. Its protein is CSATRQGGGFGNTIYF.

The chain joins TRBV6-5 to TRBJ1-2, with a tentative D call TRBD1 (6 bases). Germline V gene lookup returns CDR1 MNHEY and CDR2 SVGAGI. The V end lost 5 bases, the J end lost 11 bases, and 12 bases lay between the germline ends. The CDR3 loop spans 11 amino acids. The CDR3 sequence is CASSGRGDYTF. CDR3 nucleotides: TGTGCCAGCAGTGGCAGGGGAGATTACACCTTC.

The sample holds many counts of this clonotype. This chain joins TRBV29-1 and TRBJ2-1, with D perhaps matching TRBD1 or TRBD2 (6 bases each). This CDR3 has 14 amino acids. CDR1 SQVTM and CDR2 ANQGSEA come from the germline V gene. Trimming shortened V by 2 bases and J by 5 bases, and 13 bases separated the two germline ends. The CDR3 DNA sequence: TGCAGCGTTGAACGGGGGCAGGACAACAATGAGCAGTTCTTC. It is translated as CSVERGQDNNEQFF.

The rearrangement uses TRBV7-2 and TRBJ2-7, with 11 bases identical to TRBD1. From germline, CDR1 is SGHTA and CDR2 FQGNSA. This CDR3 comprises 14 residues. V shed 5 bases and J 5 bases; nucleotides not matched to a gene: 5. CDR3 region: CASSRTGGPDEQYF. The CDR3 DNA reads TGTGCCAGCAGCAGGACAGGGGGCCCGGACGAGCAGTACTTC.

The chain recombines TRBV4-2 with TRBJ2-1, with TRBD2 matching 9 bases. The DNA end lines up better with TRBJ2-7; the J call may be wrong. The V gene's germline CDR1 is LGHNA and CDR2 YNFKEQ. The CDR3 totals 15 residues. CDR3 nucleotide sequence: TGTGCCAGCAGCCGGGAGCGGGAGGCATACAATGAGCAGTACTTC. As protein: CASSREREAYNEQYF.

This rearrangement joins TRBV30 to TRBJ1-1; 10 bases agree with TRBD1. The V gene end was trimmed by 3 bases and the J gene end by 5 bases; junction bases not matched to a gene: 9. Germline CDR1 and CDR2: GTSNPN and SVGIG (reference sequence). There are 15 residues in the CDR3. The CDR3 reads CAWSPPGQGETEAFF. The CDR3 DNA reads as TGTGCCTGGAGCCCCCCCGGACAGGGGGAGACTGAAGCTTTCTTT.

This clonotype was observed once. V usage is TRBV3-1 and J usage is TRBJ2-5; 14 bases align to TRBD2. Looked up from germline, CDR1 is LGHDT and CDR2 is YNNKEL (reference sequence). The CDR3 consists of 16 residues. The V and J ends lost 11 bases and 5 bases, in that order; junction bases with no gene match: 13. As DNA, the CDR3 is TGTGCCGTAGGCCGGGGACTAGCGGGAGTTTGGGAGACCCAGTACTTC. Translated, it gives CAVGRGLAGVWETQYF.

V and J are TRBV15 and TRBJ1-6, with unresolved D. Germline-derived CDR1 and CDR2 are LNHNV and YYDKDF (reference sequence). Trimming took off 5 bases at V and 7 bases at J, with 12 bases between the two ends. The CDR3 is 14 residues long. CDR3 bases: TGTGCCACCAGCGTTCAATCCCTCAATTCACCCCTCCACTTT. It is translated as CATSVQSLNSPLHF.

This chain joins TRBV6-2 or TRBV6-3 and TRBJ2-7; 9 positions agree with TRBD2. Germline loops: CDR1 MNHEY, CDR2 SVGEGT. The CDR3 covers 16 residues. V lost 2 bases and J lost 3; bases outside the gene matches: 8. The CDR3 region is CASSYGSGLADYEQYF. CDR3 nucleotide sequence: TGTGCCAGCAGTTACGGGTCGGGACTAGCTGACTACGAGCAGTACTTC.

This chain links TRBV7-9 with TRBJ2-3; 9 bases agree with TRBD2. The CDR3 is 17 residues long. Germline CDR1 is SEHNR and CDR2 is FQNEAQ (reference sequence). V lost 5 bases and J lost 0; bases outside the gene matches: 9. The CDR3 region is CASSPPGSGGSTDTQYF. CDR3 DNA sequence: TGTGCCAGCAGCCCTCCGGGTAGCGGGGGTAGCACAGATACGCAGTATTTT. Full variable domain (rest looked up from reference TRBV7-9 and TRBJ2-3): DTGVSQNPRHKITKRGQNVTFRCDPISEHNRLYWYRQTLGQGPEFLTYFQNEAQLEKSRLLSDRFSAERPKGSFSTLEIQRTEQGDSAMYLCASSPPGSGGSTDTQYFGPGTRLTVL.

The rearrangement uses TRBV6-2 or TRBV6-3 and TRBJ1-1; weak D call: TRBD1 (5 bases). V lost 5 bases, J lost 5 bases, and 15 bases lay in between. This CDR3 has 14 residues. The V gene's germline CDR1 is MNHEY and CDR2 SVGEGT. The CDR3 reads CASSLTRGVTEAFF. DNA for the CDR3: TGTGCCAGCAGTCTCACCCGGGGGGTAACTGAAGCTTTCTTT.

A few counts support this clonotype. This rearrangement joins TRBV7-3 to TRBJ2-7; D assignment may be TRBD1 or TRBD2 (6 bases each). The CDR3 consists of 14 residues. Trimming removed 5 bases at V and 4 bases at J, with 15 bases between. Per the germline V gene, CDR1 is SGHTA and CDR2 is FQGTGA. The CDR3 protein is CASSPSPGAYEQYF. The CDR3 nucleotides read TGTGCCAGCAGCCCAAGCCCGGGGGCTTACGAGCAGTACTTC.

The chain carries TRBV24-1 and TRBJ2-3, with D possibly TRBD2 on 6 matching bases. Germline V CDR1 and CDR2: KGHDR, SFDVKD. The CDR3 covers 15 residues. With 3 bases removed from V and 0 bases from J, the gap between germline ends came to 9 bases. The CDR3 loop reads CATSDPSGSTDTQYF. The DNA for the CDR3 is TGTGCCACCAGTGATCCCAGCGGGAGCACAGATACGCAGTATTTT.

The chain employs TRBV6-5 and TRBJ2-3; 8 bases are shared with TRBD2. The CDR3 runs 13 residues. Trimming removed 6 bases from V and 7 bases from J; junction bases left unmatched: 6. Germline values: CDR1 MNHEY, CDR2 SVGAGI. The CDR3 spells CASSRGRSNTQYF. In DNA form, the CDR3 reads TGTGCCAGCAGCCGCGGGAGGTCGAATACGCAGTATTTT.

The rearrangement links TRBV10-3 to TRBJ1-2; 7 nucleotides line up with TRBD1. The V and J ends lost 7 bases and 6 bases, in that order; junction bases with no gene match: 11. This CDR3 contains 14 residues. Germline V gene sequence: CDR1 ENHRY, CDR2 SYGVKD. CDR3 nucleotide sequence: TGTGCCATCACCCCGACAGGGAATTACGATGGCTACACCTTC. Translating it yields CAITPTGNYDGYTF.